This T cell receptor beta chain is drawn from a study of T-cell memory formation after mild COVID-19. The wider study: TCR clustering was largely donor specific.

Findings of the study overall: Most CD4+ clones that shrank were in CM and EM, while CD8+ ones turned up in EMRA. Confirmation was lacking for SARS-CoV-2 specificity of second-wave clones that peaked on day 37. Cross-reactive memory seemingly joined, as some responding clones were found in pre-infection memory.

With regard to this clonotype: Its cognate antigen is unknown.

V was pared by 1 base and J by 3 bases, with 5 bases of the junction left unmatched. Germline CDR1 reads SNHLY; CDR2 reads FYNNEI. This CDR3 comprises 15 residues. TCRdb re-derived calls from the 5' RACE reads in MiXCR, one entry per CDR3 protein. The sample records roughly 150,000 distinct CDR3 sequences, around 15% being singletons. Sequencing was performed on PBMCs or a T cell subset sorted from them (not recorded which). This sequence joins TRBV2 and TRBJ2-7; TRBD2 matches 8 bases. This receptor was obtained from an adult woman who had mild COVID-19 (a few samples of this study predate the infection). Cell type and time point are not known. CDR3 bases: TGTGCCAGCAGTGAAGTCCGACTAGCGTACTACGAGCAGTACTTC. It translates to CASSEVRLAYYEQYF. Full variable domain (missing parts from reference TRBV2 and TRBJ2-7): EPEVTQTPSHQVTQMGQEVILRCVPISNHLYFYWYRQILGQKVEFLVSFYNNEISEKSEIFDDQFSVERPDGSNFTLKIRSTKLEDSAMYFCASSEVRLAYYEQYFGPGTRLTVT.